This T cell receptor beta chain was obtained from a study of blood T cell repertoires in COVID-19. For the study at large: There were acute and convalescent COVID-19 samples, and they came from the United States, Italy and Spain. T cells, B-cell-depleted T cells, or PBMCs provided the cDNA or gDNA that served as material.

Original handling: Reference gene primer amplification yielded estimated nucleated cell counts. Clones were sequenced by immunoSEQ multiplex PCR, and TCRdb holds only the in-frame ones, with some missing. From that table come the V and J calls and clone size; the DNA was used to work out D and trimming. Of tens of thousands of clones in the sample, approximately 83% were seen once. Sequencing was carried out using peripheral blood. The sequence was collected from a man between 70 and 80 years old with active COVID-19.

The CDR3 DNA follows: TGTGCCAGCAGCTTAGCTGCGGGACAGTTAGTCTCTGGGGCCAACGTCCTGACTTTC. Protein product: CASSLAAGQLVSGANVLTF. V usage is TRBV13 and J usage is TRBJ2-6; the D gene is possibly TRBD1 (7 bases). V lost 1 base to trimming and J lost 0 bases, with 16 bases between them. The germline V gene encodes CDR1 PRHDT and CDR2 FYEKMQ (reference sequence). The CDR3 totals 19 residues.